The 10 T cell receptor beta chains below all came from one sample that was sequenced in a study of T cell responses to AZD1222 COVID-19 vaccine. Repertoires were generated with immunoSEQ multiplex PCR, while TCRdb's copy carries only in-frame clones and drops some. The sample yields about 150,000 clones, roughly nine tenths seen once. Sequences were derived from peripheral blood, sampled on day 0 of AZD1222 vaccination. The source is an adult in good health.

This clone was detected only a few times. This chain links TRBV7-9 with TRBJ2-5, with D perhaps TRBD1 (6 bases). The germline V gene has CDR1 SEHNR and CDR2 FQNEAQ (reference sequence). This CDR3 has 14 amino acids. V was shortened by 6 bases and J by 2 bases, with 13 bases between the two germline ends. Here the CDR3 reads CASRYVGQQETQYF. CDR3 coding DNA: TGTGCCAGCAGATACGTAGGACAGCAAGAGACCCAGTACTTC.

The rearrangement joins TRBV19 to TRBJ1-4; possibly TRBD1 for D (5 bases). Trimming took 7 bases from V and 0 from J, leaving 15 bases between them. The CDR3 contains 16 residues. Germline values: CDR1 LNHDA, CDR2 SQIVND (reference sequence). The CDR3 region has the DNA TGTGCCAGTACCGAGACAGCAGTTGCAACTAATGAAAAACTGTTTTTT. Residues: CASTETAVATNEKLFF.

The rearrangement uses TRBV7-6 and TRBJ2-7; the match to TRBD1 covers 7 bases. This CDR3 comprises 15 residues. CDR1 and CDR2 from the germline V gene are SGHVS and FNYEAQ. Unmatched junction bases numbered 6, after V lost 1 base and J lost 3 bases. The CDR3 bases are TGTGCCAGCAGCTTAGAGAAGGGGGCGGGCTACGAGCAGTACTTC. Its translation is CASSLEKGAGYEQYF.

This chain links TRBV5-1 with TRBJ1-1; 9 nucleotides line up with TRBD1. Trimming took 4 bases from V and 3 from J; bases not matched to a gene: 7. The CDR3 is 15 residues long. Looked up from germline, CDR1 is SGHRS and CDR2 is YFSETQ. The CDR3 DNA is TGCGCCAGCAGCCTGTGGACAGGGGAGGACACTGAAGCTTTCTTT. Translation: CASSLWTGEDTEAFF.

The chain links TRBV5-4 to TRBJ1-2; D might be TRBD1 (6 bases). The ends were cut back, 9 bases at V and 7 bases at J, with 22 bases in the middle. The CDR3 spans 14 residues. Germline CDR1 reads SGHNT; CDR2 reads YYREEE (reference sequence). The CDR3 DNA sequence: TGTGCCACCCTCGCAATGGGGGGCCTAGGTGGCTACACCTTC. Translation gives CATLAMGGLGGYTF.

This rearrangement joins TRBV10-2 to TRBJ1-1, with 11 bases that match TRBD1. The CDR3 loop spans 15 amino acids. The ends lost 8 bases at V and 6 bases at J; junction bases unmatched: 11. Germline V gives CDR1 WSHSY, CDR2 SAAADI. In nucleotides, the CDR3 is TGCGCCAGCGGGGATCCCGGGACAGGGGGTCCTGAAGCTTTCTTT. Its protein is CASGDPGTGGPEAFF.

The chain is built from TRBV29-1 and TRBJ2-2; tentatively, D is TRBD1 (6 bases). Trimming cost V 3 bases and J 4 bases, with 6 bases left between them. The CDR3 loop spans 12 amino acids. In germline, CDR1 is SQVTM, CDR2 ANQGSEA. CDR3 loop: CSVDRGTGELFF. CDR3 DNA sequence: TGCAGCGTTGACAGGGGCACCGGGGAGCTGTTTTTT.

The chain is built from TRBV7-9 and TRBJ1-1, with D possibly being TRBD1 (5 bases). CDR3 length: 11 residues. Germline V gives CDR1 SEHNR, CDR2 FQNEAQ (reference sequence). V lost 6 bases and J 7 bases, leaving 9 bases between the germline ends. The CDR3 sequence: CASSRQLEAFF. The CDR3 region has the DNA TGTGCCAGCAGTCGACAGCTTGAAGCTTTCTTT.

This sequence joins TRBV13 and TRBJ1-6; TRBD1 might be the D (5 bases). The CDR3 consists of 14 residues. Germline CDR1 is PRHDT and CDR2 is FYEKMQ (reference sequence). The ends were cut back, 5 bases at V and 7 bases at J, with 12 bases in the middle. CDR3 nucleotide sequence: TGTGCCAGCAGCCTGGGGGAAGCAAATTCACCCCTCCACTTT. The encoded protein is CASSLGEANSPLHF.

CDR3 region: CASSVGGGEGDTQYF. CDR3 DNA sequence: TGTGCCAGCAGCGTAGGAGGCGGGGAGGGAGATACGCAGTATTTT. The J gene is TRBJ2-3, the V gene TRBV9; 7 bases agree with TRBD2. V lost 0 bases and J lost 5; bases outside the gene matches: 6. CDR1 is SGDLS, CDR2 YYNGEE, per germline. This CDR3 is 15 amino acids long. The entire variable domain, with the rest obtained from reference TRBV9 and TRBJ2-3, is as follows: DSGVTQTPKHLITATGQRVTLRCSPRSGDLSVYWYQQSLDQGLQFLIQYYNGEERAKGNILERFSAQQFPDLHSELNLSSLELGDSALYFCASSVGGGEGDTQYFGPGTRLTVL.